This passage covers 27 T cell receptor beta chains from one sample sequenced in a study of identifying expanded T cells in peripheral blood. Repertoires were generated with immunoSEQ multiplex PCR, while TCRdb's copy carries only in-frame clones and drops some. The sample records around 66,000 clones, 80% to 90% being singletons. Material for sequencing was blood. The receptors shown here come from a person aged 18 to 70 in good health.

The chain couples TRBV5-4 to TRBJ1-4, with 9 nucleotides matching TRBD1. This CDR3 region has 13 residues. Germline CDR1 is SGHNT and CDR2 is YYREEE (reference sequence). After removal of 4 bases from V and 6 bases from J, the junction contained 1 base not matched to a gene. The CDR3 region is CASSRDRDEKLFF. DNA of the CDR3: TGTGCCAGCAGCCGGGACAGGGATGAAAAACTGTTTTTT.

This rearrangement joins TRBV27 to TRBJ2-7; 7 nucleotides match TRBD2. The V gene's germline CDR1 is MNHEY and CDR2 SMNVEV (reference sequence). The CDR3 sequence is 14 residues long. Unmatched junction bases numbered 10, after V lost 6 bases and J lost 5 bases. The DNA for the CDR3 is TGTGCCAGCAGGGATTCAGCGGGAAGTCACGAGCAGTACTTC. This gives the protein CASRDSAGSHEQYF.

The V gene is TRBV18, the J gene TRBJ1-4; TRBD1 might be the D (6 bases). The CDR3 runs to 15 residues. Between the trimmed V and J ends, which lost 0 bases and 5 bases, there was a span of 10 bases. CDR1 and CDR2 from the germline V gene are KGHSH and LQKENI. This chain's CDR3 is CASSPPGTRNEKLFF. The CDR3 bases are TGTGCCAGCTCACCACCCGGGACAAGGAATGAAAAACTGTTTTTT.

The J gene is TRBJ1-2, the V gene TRBV7-8, with a tentative D call TRBD1 (6 bases). Germline-derived CDR1 and CDR2 are SGHVS and FQNEAQ. The CDR3 is 14 residues long. Trimming cost V 5 bases and J 4 bases, with 14 bases left between them. The CDR3 coding sequence is TGTGCCAGCAGCCTAGGGGGGGGAGTCTATGGCTACACCTTC. Protein: CASSLGGGVYGYTF.

The V gene is TRBV5-1, the J gene TRBJ2-7; possibly TRBD2 for D (6 bases). CDR1 and CDR2 (germline): SGHRS, YFSETQ. Trimming cost V 1 base and J 5 bases, with 10 bases left between them. The CDR3 extends over 13 amino acids. The DNA for the CDR3 is TGCGCCAGCAGCTTGACGGCTAGCGACGAGCAGTACTTC. Translation: CASSLTASDEQYF.

The rearrangement uses TRBV28 and TRBJ1-2; a weak D match, TRBD1 (5 bases). The CDR3 has 17 residues. The germline V gene encodes CDR1 MDHEN and CDR2 SYDVKM. V lost 2 bases, J lost 6 bases, and 22 bases lay in between. CDR3 loop: CASSLGVGSEGLDGYTF. The DNA for the CDR3 is TGTGCCAGCAGTTTAGGGGTGGGGAGCGAGGGGTTGGATGGCTACACCTTC.

This clone was found once. The chain employs TRBV25-1 and TRBJ2-7, with no clear D. The CDR3 is made up of 11 amino acids. The germline V and J ends were trimmed by 6 bases and 7 bases, with 10 bases remaining between them. In germline, CDR1 is MGHDK, CDR2 SYGVNS. CDR3 sequence reads: CASRYAAEQYF. CDR3 DNA sequence: TGTGCCAGCAGGTACGCGGCGGAGCAGTACTTC.

The chain employs TRBV4-2 and TRBJ2-3; 9 nucleotides align to TRBD2. The CDR3 is 14 amino acids. Germline CDR1 LGHNA, CDR2 YNFKEQ. Trimming removed 3 bases from V and 14 bases from J; junction bases left unmatched: 12. The CDR3 DNA reads TGTGCCAGCAGCCAGGATTTAAGCGGGGGGCCCTGGTATTTT. This translates into CASSQDLSGGPWYF.

This chain links TRBV21-1 with TRBJ2-1; TRBD1, the D gene given by the table, was not confirmed from the DNA. TRBV21-1 represents a pseudogene. This CDR3 has 16 residues. The CDR3 nucleotides read TGTGCCAGCAGCATCGAAGGGTCGGGGACAAACAATGAGCAGTTCTTC. This translates into CASSIEGSGTNNEQFF.

The V gene is TRBV4-1, the J gene TRBJ1-2, with D uncertain. This CDR3 is 15 amino acids long. The germline V gene encodes CDR1 MGHRA and CDR2 YSYEKL. Trimming removed 0 bases from V and 4 bases from J, with 12 bases in between. The CDR3 DNA reads TGCGCCAGCAGCCAAGAGGGTCTGGGGTCCTATGGCTACACCTTC. Protein product: CASSQEGLGSYGYTF.

The V gene is TRBV4-1, the J gene TRBJ2-3; 7 bases are shared with TRBD2. This CDR3 contains 18 residues. Per the germline V gene, CDR1 is MGHRA and CDR2 is YSYEKL. The V and J ends lost 0 bases and 2 bases, in that order; junction bases with no gene match: 11. The CDR3 nucleotides are TGCGCCAGCAGCCAAGAAACACCGGGACTACCTCTCACAGATACGCAGTATTTT. This codes for CASSQETPGLPLTDTQYF.

The chain couples TRBV6-1 to TRBJ1-2; TRBD1 might be the D (5 bases). V shed 5 bases and J shed 0 bases, with 10 bases lying between them. The germline V gene encodes CDR1 MNHNS and CDR2 SASEGT. This CDR3 is built from 14 residues. In DNA form, the CDR3 reads TGTGCCAGCAGTCCACAGGTATCTAACTATGGCTACACCTTC. Residues: CASSPQVSNYGYTF.

This sequence joins TRBV18 and TRBJ2-6; D not certain. CDR1 KGHSH and CDR2 LQKENI come from the germline V gene. V gave up 3 bases and J gave up 4 bases, with 4 bases separating them. The CDR3 runs to 13 residues. In nucleotides, the CDR3 is TGTGCCAGCTCACCGTCGGGGGCCAACGTCCTGACTTTC. Residues: CASSPSGANVLTF.

V is TRBV4-1 and J is TRBJ2-3; 13 bases are a match to TRBD2. This CDR3 region has 16 residues. The germline CDR1 and CDR2 sequences are MGHRA and YSYEKL. V shed 5 bases and J 4 bases; nucleotides not matched to a gene: 6. The CDR3 nucleotides read TGCGCCAGCAGCTTTAGACTAGCGGGGGGACCAGATACGCAGTATTTT. It is translated as CASSFRLAGGPDTQYF.

This clone was seen once. The rearrangement joins TRBV5-4 to TRBJ2-3, with a weak D call TRBD2 (5 bases). The germline gives CDR1 SGHNT, CDR2 YYREEE (reference sequence). With 2 bases removed from V and 5 bases from J, the gap between germline ends came to 12 bases. This CDR3 spans 14 amino acids. CDR3 sequence (DNA): TGTGCCAGCAGCTTTCCGGGGTTGGGAGATACGCAGTATTTT. It encodes CASSFPGLGDTQYF.

The chain uses TRBV4-3 and TRBJ2-5, with TRBD2 identical over 8 bases. Germline lookup yields CDR1 LGHNA and CDR2 YSLEER. This CDR3 region has 15 residues. V was clipped by 0 bases and J by 7 bases; unmatched bases: 7. As DNA, the CDR3 is TGCGCCAGCAGCCAAGATCTAACTAGCGGTGTGACCCAGTACTTC. Residues: CASSQDLTSGVTQYF.

This chain uses TRBV29-1 with TRBJ2-1; 14 nucleotides match TRBD2. V dropped 6 bases and J dropped 0; count of bases not matched to a gene: 19. This CDR3 comprises 21 residues. Germline V gene lookup returns CDR1 SQVTM and CDR2 ANQGSEA. CDR3 sequence (DNA): TGCAGCGTCTCGGGACTAGCGGGGGAAAGTCGGATCCTCAGCTCCTACAATGAGCAGTTCTTC. Translated: CSVSGLAGESRILSSYNEQFF.

The chain employs TRBV27 and TRBJ2-5; D is perhaps TRBD1 (5 bases). The CDR3 runs 12 residues. V lost 7 bases and J lost 1, with 7 bases in between. CDR1 MNHEY and CDR2 SMNVEV come from the germline V gene (reference sequence). CDR3 nucleotides: TGTGCCAGCATAGACAGCCAAGAGACCCAGTACTTC. Translated: CASIDSQETQYF.

The chain has TRBV21-1 and TRBJ2-7; no DNA check was done on the table's D call, TRBD1. TRBV21-1 is an annotated pseudogene. The CDR3 is made up of 15 amino acids. The CDR3 loop reads CASSNFGRDSYEQYF. In nucleotides, the CDR3 is TGTGCCAGCAGCAATTTTGGCAGGGACTCCTACGAGCAGTACTTC.

The chain joins TRBV10-3 to TRBJ1-1, with D maybe TRBD1 (5 bases). There are 13 residues in the CDR3. V lost 7 bases, J lost 2 bases, and 11 bases lay in between. The V gene's germline CDR1 is ENHRY and CDR2 SYGVKD. The CDR3 nucleotides are TGTGCCATCAACCAGGGTTATAACACTGAAGCTTTCTTT. This sequence encodes CAINQGYNTEAFF.

This chain uses TRBV5-1 with TRBJ1-4; the D is unclear. The CDR3 is 14 residues long. CDR1 is SGHRS and CDR2 is YFSETQ in the germline V gene. The V end lost 1 base, the J end lost 0 bases, and 4 bases lay between the germline ends. CDR3 in amino acids: CASSLSPTNEKLFF. The CDR3 bases are TGCGCCAGCAGCTTGAGCCCAACTAATGAAAAACTGTTTTTT. The full variable domain, completed using reference TRBV5-1 and TRBJ1-4, is KAGVTQTPRYLIKTRGQQVTLSCSPISGHRSVSWYQQTPGQGLQFLFEYFSETQRNKGNFPGRFSGRQFSNSRSEMNVSTLELGDSALYLCASSLSPTNEKLFFGSGTQLSVL.

V and J are TRBV11-2 and TRBJ2-7; a possible D gene is TRBD1 (6 bases). The CDR3 runs 18 residues. V lost 2 bases and J 9 bases, leaving 29 bases between the germline ends. Germline CDR1 is SGHAT and CDR2 is FQNNGV. In nucleotides, the CDR3 is TGTGCCAGCAGCTTAACAATGGATCGGGGACAAGGGATCTTGGGGCAGTACTTC. This gives the protein CASSLTMDRGQGILGQYF. The complete variable domain, with remaining parts taken from reference TRBV11-2 and TRBJ2-7, reads EAGVAQSPRYKIIEKRQSVAFWCNPISGHATLYWYQQILGQGPKLLIQFQNNGVVDDSQLPKDRFSAERLKGVDSTLKIQPAKLEDSAVYLCASSLTMDRGQGILGQYFGPGTRLTVT.

The rearrangement links TRBV7-3 to TRBJ1-4; the D is unclear. Trimming shortened V by 0 bases and J by 8 bases, and 19 bases separated the two germline ends. This CDR3 has 17 amino acids. Per the germline V gene, CDR1 is SGHTA and CDR2 is FQGTGA. The CDR3, as DNA: TGTGCCAGCAGCTTAACGTTCTACCGGCGATTTTTGGAAAAACTGTTTTTT. This codes for CASSLTFYRRFLEKLFF.

The CDR3 loop is CASSSNPPVYNEQFF. The CDR3 bases are TGTGCCAGCAGCTCCAATCCCCCGGTTTACAATGAGCAGTTCTTC. The chain recombines TRBV28 with TRBJ2-1, with D unresolved. The CDR3 spans 15 residues. The ends were cut back, 6 bases at V and 4 bases at J, with 16 bases in the middle. The germline V gene has CDR1 MDHEN and CDR2 SYDVKM.

The chain uses TRBV10-1 and TRBJ2-1; D gene unclear. Germline V CDR1 and CDR2: WNHNN, SYGVQD (reference sequence). The CDR3 length is 13 residues. V was trimmed by 4 bases and J by 4 bases, leaving 8 bases between them. In nucleotides, the CDR3 is TGCGCCAGCAGTGTTCGGTCGTACAATGAGCAGTTCTTC. Its protein is CASSVRSYNEQFF.

The chain carries TRBV9 and TRBJ1-2; unclear D gene. Per the germline V gene, CDR1 is SGDLS and CDR2 is YYNGEE. CDR3 length: 13 amino acids. Trimming shortened V by 0 bases and J by 2 bases, and 5 bases separated the two germline ends. CDR3: CASSVEGNYGYTF. The CDR3 coding sequence is TGTGCCAGCAGCGTAGAAGGCAACTATGGCTACACCTTC.

The chain carries TRBV10-3 and TRBJ1-1; possible D gene TRBD1, 6 bases. V lost 3 bases, J lost 3 bases, and 14 bases lay in between. Germline-derived CDR1 and CDR2 are ENHRY and SYGVKD. The CDR3 sequence is 15 residues long. Written as DNA, the CDR3 is TGTGCCATCAGTGATGGGGGGGCAGGTTACACTGAAGCTTTCTTT. Amino acids: CAISDGGAGYTEAFF.